This TCR beta chain was captured in a study of cytomegalovirus exposure and HLA in healthy donors. Study summary: Membership in the Caucasian-associated ancestry cluster was found for 81% of approximately 430 genotyped donors. Study-wide findings and caveats: In vitro checks showed that a few CMV-associated chains really do target CMV antigens. Presence/absence results assume similar sequencing depth per donor, which may not hold. Clonal expansion, a later analysis showed, was greater in HLA-associated TCR beta chains than in equally common others.

As concerns this clone: What it binds is not known.

Primers for the PCR totalled 60 Vbeta and 13 Jbeta. The table came from immunoSEQ multiplex PCR; TCRdb's copy has only in-frame clones and leaves some out. The sample comprises about 160,000 clones, 86% of which are singletons, and just under 2% rests with the top ten. From germline, CDR1 is SGHNT and CDR2 YYREEE (reference sequence). The junction had 9 bases not matched to a gene; V was cut back by 9 bases and J by 4 bases. CDR3 size: 15 residues. The genes are TRBV5-4 and TRBJ2-6, with 8 bases that match TRBD2. The clonotype comes from a young woman in good health and CMV-seronegative. Sequencing was done on a sample of PBMCs. CDR3 sequence: CATPRAGAGANVLTF. The CDR3 DNA reads as TGTGCCACCCCCCGAGCGGGGGCCGGGGCCAACGTCCTGACTTTC. The full variable domain, its missing parts supplied by reference TRBV5-4 and TRBJ2-6, is ETGVTQSPTHLIKTRGQQVTLRCSSQSGHNTVSWYQQALGQGPQFIFQYYREEENGRGNFPPRFSGLQFPNYSSELNVNALELDDSALYLCATPRAGAGANVLTFGAGSRLTVL.